This paragraph covers one T cell receptor beta chain sequence. Its matching antigen is unknown. Healthy bone marrow donors supplied every sample. The data were taken from a study of cytomegalovirus exposure and HLA in healthy donors. General study points: Confirmation was obtained in vitro that a few CMV-associated chains are specific for CMV antigens. A later analysis reportedly found fewer N-insertions in an Asian-associated ancestry cluster than the roughly 670-donor mean. A further, later analysis showed that HLA-associated TCR beta chains (compared with equally common others) were more clonally expanded.

This PCR relied on a set of 60 Vbeta primers and 13 Jbeta primers. Data came from immunoSEQ multiplex PCR; TCRdb stores just in-frame clones and leaves some out. Its table records 74,000 or so clones. This receptor was obtained from a woman aged 55-75 years in good health and CMV-seronegative. The specimen sequenced was PBMCs.

The CDR3 here is CASSELAGSSYEQYF. In DNA form, the CDR3 reads TGTGCCAGCAGTGAACTAGCGGGGAGCTCCTACGAGCAGTACTTC. This chain links TRBV6-1 with TRBJ2-7; 9 bases fit TRBD2. CDR1 and CDR2 (germline): MNHNS, SASEGT. J lost 0 bases, V lost 2 bases, and 2 bases had no gene match. The CDR3 totals 15 residues.